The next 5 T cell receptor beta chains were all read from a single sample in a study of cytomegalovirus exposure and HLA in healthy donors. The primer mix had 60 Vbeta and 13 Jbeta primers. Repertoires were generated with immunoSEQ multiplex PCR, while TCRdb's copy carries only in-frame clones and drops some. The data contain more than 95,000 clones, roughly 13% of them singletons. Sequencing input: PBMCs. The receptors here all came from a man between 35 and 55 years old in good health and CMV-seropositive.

This CDR3 is CASSIEGRNQPQHF. CDR3 sequence (DNA): TGTGCCAGTAGTATCGAGGGAAGGAATCAGCCCCAGCATTTT. The chain couples TRBV19 to TRBJ1-5; unclear D gene. The CDR3 runs 14 residues. Germline CDR1 and CDR2: LNHDA and SQIVND (reference sequence). Trimming took 3 bases from V and 4 from J, leaving 10 bases between them.

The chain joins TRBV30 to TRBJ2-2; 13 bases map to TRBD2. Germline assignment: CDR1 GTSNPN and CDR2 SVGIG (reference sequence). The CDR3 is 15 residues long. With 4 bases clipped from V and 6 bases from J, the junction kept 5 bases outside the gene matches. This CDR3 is CAWIWTSGSPGELFF. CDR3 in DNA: TGTGCCTGGATTTGGACTAGCGGGAGTCCCGGGGAGCTGTTTTTT.

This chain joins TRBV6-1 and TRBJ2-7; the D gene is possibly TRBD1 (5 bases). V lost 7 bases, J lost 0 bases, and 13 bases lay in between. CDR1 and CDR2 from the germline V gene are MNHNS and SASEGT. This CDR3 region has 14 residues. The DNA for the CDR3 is TGTGCCAGCATGACTGGGGCCCACTCCTACGAGCAGTACTTC. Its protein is CASMTGAHSYEQYF.

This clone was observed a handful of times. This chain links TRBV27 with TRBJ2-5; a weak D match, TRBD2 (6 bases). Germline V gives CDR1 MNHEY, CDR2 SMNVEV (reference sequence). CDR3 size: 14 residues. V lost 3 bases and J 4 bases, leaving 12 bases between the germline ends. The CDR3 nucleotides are TGTGCCAGCAGTTTCAGGAGGGGAGGAGAGACCCAGTACTTC. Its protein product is CASSFRRGGETQYF.

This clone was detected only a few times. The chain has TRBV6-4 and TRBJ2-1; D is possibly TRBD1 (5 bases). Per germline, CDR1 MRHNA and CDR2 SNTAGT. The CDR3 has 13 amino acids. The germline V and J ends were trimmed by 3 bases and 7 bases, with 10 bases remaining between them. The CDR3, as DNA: TGTGCCAGCAGTGAGGGGCTAGGTAATGAGCAGTTCTTC. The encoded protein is CASSEGLGNEQFF.